This T cell receptor (beta chain) was sequenced during a study of blood T cells in healthy people across ages. Study results and caveats: In older individuals, TCR beta diversity per million T cells was lower, falling roughly linearly with age. Considered underestimates were the diversity estimates obtained from one million T cells.

V lost 1 base and J 0 bases, leaving 11 bases between the germline ends. CDR1 SGDLS and CDR2 YYNGEE come from the germline V gene. This CDR3 has 16 residues. Using a J-beta primer mix together with a sample-barcoded 5' primer, a second PCR was run for about 7 to 12 cycles. One entry per CDR3 protein, called by TCRdb with MiXCR from the 5' RACE reads. The sample has some 1.5 million distinct CDR3 sequences; approximately 30% are singletons. This clonotype was detected a few times. Its target is not known. Sequenced material: blood. The TCR sequence derives from a woman in her twenties or thirties in good health. The V and J genes are TRBV9 and TRBJ2-1; D may be TRBD2 (5 bases). The CDR3 here is CASSVYSGTSYNEQFF. CDR3 nucleotides: TGTGCCAGCAGCGTATACAGCGGAACCTCCTACAATGAGCAGTTCTTC.